These T cell receptor beta chains were read from a single sample in a study of T-cell reconstitution after alpha-beta-depleted transplantation in children. Each CDR3 protein is one row after TCRdb ran MiXCR on the PCR reads. The data show 350,000 to 450,000 distinct CDR3 sequences, with roughly 14% seen just once and over 3.5% held by the top ten. This sample comprised PBMCs, obtained from the stem cell graft. These receptors were obtained from a human donor who donated a stem cell graft to a child with Fanconi anemia. Each CDR3 is given with its conserved first and last residue. The D gene is left open where the match is weak. The size field is filled for only some rows; it gives once, few, many or a size class.

D	V	size	J	DNA	CDR3
-	TRBV20-1	-	TRBJ2-1	TGCAGTGCTCCCAGGCGGGGCAATGAGCAGTTCTTC	CSAPRRGNEQFF
TRBD2	TRBV19	-	TRBJ2-3	TGTGCCAGTACTTTAGCGGGGGGCCGGTCGCAGTATTTT	CASTLAGGRSQYF
-	TRBV18	-	TRBJ2-5	TGTGCCAGCTCAAGGCAGATGGGCGGCCAGGTGGAGACCCAGTACTTC	CASSRQMGGQVETQYF
-	TRBV20-1	-	TRBJ2-4	TGCAGTGCTAGAGTACCGGACGGACGATTAGCCAAAAACATTCAGTACTTC	CSARVPDGRLAKNIQYF
TRBD2	TRBV4-3	-	TRBJ2-7	TGCGCCAGCAGCCAAGATTTCCTAGCGGGGAAGCAGTACTTC	CASSQDFLAGKQYF
-	TRBV4-3	few	TRBJ2-7	TGCGCCAGCAGCCACAAAAGGGGCAGCGGAACGGCCGAGCAGTACTTC	CASSHKRGSGTAEQYF
TRBD2	TRBV6-2/TRBV6-3	few	TRBJ2-2	TGTGCCAGCAGTGACCCATCTAGCGGGGCGAACACCGGGGAGCTGTTTTTT	CASSDPSSGANTGELFF
-	TRBV30	-	TRBJ2-2	TGTGCCCACGGTGGGGGACCCGCGAACACCGGGGAGCTGTTTTTT	CAHGGGPANTGELFF
-	TRBV13	-	TRBJ1-2	TGTGCCAGCAGCCCCCTACAGGGCAGAGGAGGCTACACCTTC	CASSPLQGRGGYTF
-	TRBV12-3/TRBV12-4	-	TRBJ1-1	TGTGCCAGCAGCCGACAGGTCGCGAACACTGAAGCTTTCTTT	CASSRQVANTEAFF
-	TRBV2	many	TRBJ2-3	TGTGCCAGCAACTCGGAAGGGTTTACGCAGTATTTT	CASNSEGFTQYF